A single sample gave rise to the 3 T cell receptor beta chains below, sequenced in a study of shared T cell receptors in the human thymus. Assay used: immunoSEQ multiplex PCR; TCRdb lists only in-frame clones, some missing. The top ten clones hold about 0.01% of a sample with hundreds of thousands of clones, approximately 87% of them seen once. The same data also contributed to another study, on human thymus T cells.

Sequencing was carried out using thymocytes. These receptors all stem from a boy under two years old with a congenital heart defect.

V and J are TRBV5-6 and TRBJ2-3, with TRBD2 matching 11 bases. The CDR3 is 17 amino acids. Germline lookup yields CDR1 SGHDT and CDR2 YYEEEE. V lost 0 bases and J lost 8; bases outside the gene matches: 11. CDR3 region: CASSLALGSGRASTQYF. In DNA, the CDR3 is TGTGCCAGCAGCTTGGCCTTGGGTAGCGGGAGGGCCAGTACGCAGTATTTT.

J is TRBJ2-7 and V is TRBV5-6; D may be TRBD2 (6 bases). This CDR3 spans 14 amino acids. Germline lookup yields CDR1 SGHDT and CDR2 YYEEEE. V lost 2 bases and J 2 bases, leaving 11 bases between the germline ends. CDR3 nucleotide sequence: TGTGCCAGCAGCTTTCGGGACTTTCCCTACGAGCAGTACTTC. It specifies CASSFRDFPYEQYF.

This chain links TRBV15 with TRBJ1-1, with TRBD1 matching over 7 bases. Trimming removed 3 bases from V and 1 base from J; junction bases left unmatched: 8. CDR1 and CDR2 (germline): LNHNV, YYDKDF (reference sequence). The CDR3 has 16 amino acids. CDR3 sequence (DNA): TGTGCCACCAGCAGGGCTTGGGACAGTAAGAACACTGAAGCTTTCTTT. This gives the protein CATSRAWDSKNTEAFF.